Sequencing of this TCR beta chain was carried out in a study of shared clonotypes between healthy human individuals. Study results and limitations: Non-shared clonotypes had lower generation probabilities than those shared by all four donors.

Some clones are missing from TCRdb's copy, which holds only in-frame ones; the method was immunoSEQ multiplex PCR. The data contain about 1,500,000 clones, around 95% of them seen just once; the ten biggest clones take up 0.95% to 1.5%. Trimming removed 6 bases from V and 4 bases from J, with 10 bases in between. Per the germline V gene, CDR1 is MDHEN and CDR2 is SYDVKM. The CDR3 contains 13 residues. Details on this clone: Its antigen remains unknown.

The receptor was isolated from a man aged 30 to 39 in good health. The gene calls are TRBV28 and TRBJ1-3; D gene ambiguous. Sequencing was performed on naive CD4+ T cells sorted from blood. Subset here: CD45RA+ positively selected. CDR3 protein: CASRDTTGNTIYF. As DNA, the CDR3 is TGTGCCAGCAGGGATACGACCGGAAACACCATATATTTT.